Listed below are T cell receptor beta chains from one sample, sequenced in a study of post-analysis software for immune sequencing data. Each CDR3 protein is one row after TCRdb ran MiXCR on the PCR reads. The sample lists more than 350,000 distinct CDR3 sequences, approximately 39% occurring once. The source material was blood. Every receptor here comes from a girl aged 2-10 years with multiple sclerosis. The CDR3 runs from the conserved cysteine through the conserved F or W. Fields, in order: D gene, J gene, clone size, V gene, CDR3 DNA, CDR3 protein. A D gene is named only where the DNA matches it firmly. Rows give clone size only sometimes, using once, few, many, or a class for an expanded clone.

>TRBD2|TRBJ2-1|-|TRBV6-5
TGTGCCAGCAGTTACCTCCCCCGGACTAGCAATAATGAGCAGTTCTTC
CASSYLPRTSNNEQFF
>-|TRBJ2-7|-|TRBV3-1
TGTGCCAGCAGCACCGTGGGAGTCGTTAACGAGCAGTACTTC
CASSTVGVVNEQYF
>-|TRBJ2-3|-|TRBV6-5
TGTGCCGGCACAGAGGGGGGTAGCACAGATACGCAGTATTTT
CAGTEGGSTDTQYF
>TRBD1|TRBJ1-2|-|TRBV12-3/TRBV12-4
TGTGCCAGCAGTCTCTCGGACAGGGGTGCGTATGGCTACACCTTC
CASSLSDRGAYGYTF
>TRBD1|TRBJ2-7|-|TRBV12-3/TRBV12-4
TGTGCCAGCAGTTTAAGTGGTTTTTTACGGGGACAGGGTGGAAACTACGAGCAGTACTTC
CASSLSGFLRGQGGNYEQYF
>-|TRBJ1-5|-|TRBV4-1
TGCGCCAGCAGCCAATGGGCCGGGGATAGCAATCAGCCCCAGCATTTT
CASSQWAGDSNQPQHF
>-|TRBJ2-3|-|TRBV7-2
TGTGCCAGCAGCTTCGGGGTAATATCGGATACGCAGTATTTT
CASSFGVISDTQYF
>TRBD1|TRBJ2-7|many|TRBV13
TGTGCCAGCAGCTTAGCAGGACAGGGAGTCTACGAGCAGTACTTC
CASSLAGQGVYEQYF
>TRBD2|TRBJ2-1|-|TRBV2
TGTGCCAGCAGTGACCGACTAGCGGGGTCCTACAATGAGCAGTTCTTC
CASSDRLAGSYNEQFF
>TRBD1|TRBJ2-7|few|TRBV7-9
TGTGCCAGCAGCCCAACAGGGGTATACGAGCAGTACTTC
CASSPTGVYEQYF
>-|TRBJ2-1|-|TRBV6-5
TGTGCCAGCAGCACCGCCGCTGGCGGATACAATGAGCAGTTCTTC
CASSTAAGGYNEQFF
>-|TRBJ1-1|-|TRBV11-2
TGTGCCAGCAGCTTAGAACAAGCTAAGGGGACTGAAGCTTTCTTT
CASSLEQAKGTEAFF